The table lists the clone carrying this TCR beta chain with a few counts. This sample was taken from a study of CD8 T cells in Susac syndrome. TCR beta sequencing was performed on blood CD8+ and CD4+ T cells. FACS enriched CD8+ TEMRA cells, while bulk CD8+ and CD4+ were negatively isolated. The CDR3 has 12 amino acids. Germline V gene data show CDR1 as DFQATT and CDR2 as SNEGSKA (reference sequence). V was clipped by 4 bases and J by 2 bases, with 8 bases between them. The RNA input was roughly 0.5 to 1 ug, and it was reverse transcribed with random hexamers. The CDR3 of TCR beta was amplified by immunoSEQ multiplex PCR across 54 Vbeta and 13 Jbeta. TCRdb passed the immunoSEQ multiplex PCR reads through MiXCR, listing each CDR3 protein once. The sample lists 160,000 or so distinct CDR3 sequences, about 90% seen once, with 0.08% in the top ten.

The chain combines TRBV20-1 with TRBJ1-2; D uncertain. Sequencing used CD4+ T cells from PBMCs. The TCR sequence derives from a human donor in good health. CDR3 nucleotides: TGCAGTGCTACCGGCGACAACTATGGCTACACCTTC. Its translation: CSATGDNYGYTF.